These 20 T cell receptor beta chains originate from one sample sequenced in a study of T-cell reconstitution after alpha-beta-depleted transplantation in children. Preparation of the TCRbeta library was carried out with unique molecular identifiers. In TCRdb, the PCR reads were re-called with MiXCR into one record per CDR3 protein. The table has 350,000 to 450,000 distinct CDR3 sequences, about a fifth seen once. Sequences were derived from PBMCs from the stem cell graft donor, sampled from the stem cell graft. The receptors originated from a human donor who donated a stem cell graft to a child with acute myeloid leukemia.

The V and J genes are TRBV7-2 and TRBJ2-1; D is unclear. Trimming pared 5 bases from V and 5 bases from J, leaving 13 bases between. CDR1 is SGHTA, CDR2 FQGNSA, per germline. This CDR3 has 14 residues. The CDR3 spells CASSRDRVNNEQFF. In DNA, the CDR3 is TGTGCCAGCAGCCGAGATCGGGTGAACAATGAGCAGTTCTTC.

In this sample, this clonotype is medium-sized. The V and J genes are TRBV29-1 and TRBJ2-7, with D perhaps TRBD1 (5 bases). CDR3 length equals 12 residues. Germline CDR1 and CDR2: SQVTM and ANQGSEA. V was cut by 4 bases and J by 2 bases, with 9 bases left in between. The CDR3 reads CSVAQGTYEQYF. The CDR3, as DNA: TGCAGCGTTGCTCAGGGTACCTACGAGCAGTACTTC.

V is TRBV2 and J is TRBJ2-5; possible D gene TRBD2, 5 bases. V was cut by 10 bases and J by 3 bases, with 21 bases left in between. There are 15 residues in the CDR3. Germline CDR1 reads SNHLY; CDR2 reads FYNNEI. For the CDR3, the DNA is TGTGCCACCTGCCCGGGTGGGAGAGCGGAAGAGACCCAGTACTTC. Protein sequence: CATCPGGRAEETQYF.

This clonotype was counted a few times. J is TRBJ1-3 and V is TRBV6-2 or TRBV6-3; D is undetermined. CDR1 is MNHEY and CDR2 is SVGEGT in the germline V gene. Trimming shortened V by 4 bases and J by 0 bases, and 10 bases separated the two germline ends. The CDR3 is made up of 15 amino acids. The CDR3: CASSSSSSSGNTIYF. DNA for the CDR3: TGTGCCAGCAGTTCCTCGTCCTCCTCTGGAAACACCATATATTTT.

This clonotype was observed a few times. V is TRBV28 and J is TRBJ2-7; TRBD2 might be the D (5 bases). The germline V gene has CDR1 MDHEN and CDR2 SYDVKM. The CDR3 is made up of 12 amino acids. Trimming stripped 6 bases from V and 2 bases from J, with 8 bases between. CDR3 sequence (DNA): TGTGCCAGCAGGCGGGCCCCCTACGAGCAGTACTTC. It translates to CASRRAPYEQYF.

This clonotype was detected only a few times. This rearrangement joins TRBV18 to TRBJ2-7; 13 nucleotides match TRBD2. Germline V lookup: CDR1 KGHSH, CDR2 LQKENI. The CDR3 spans 16 residues. J gave up 6 bases and V 2 bases, and 7 bases lay outside the gene matches. CDR3 in amino acids: CASSPRTSGSYGEQYF. As DNA, the CDR3 is TGTGCCAGCTCACCAAGGACTAGCGGGAGTTACGGCGAGCAGTACTTC.

This chain joins TRBV5-1 and TRBJ2-5; perhaps D is TRBD1 or TRBD2 (6 bases each). CDR1 SGHRS and CDR2 YFSETQ come from the germline V gene. V was cut by 6 bases and J by 5 bases, with 32 bases left in between. The CDR3 sequence is 19 residues long. The CDR3 sequence is CASTLLSLTGGGLMETQYF. In DNA, the CDR3 is TGCGCCAGCACCCTACTTAGTCTGACAGGAGGAGGGTTGATGGAGACCCAGTACTTC.

The chain couples TRBV5-1 to TRBJ2-7; TRBD1 or TRBD2 may be the D gene (5 bases each). The CDR3 runs 15 residues. The germline gives CDR1 SGHRS, CDR2 YFSETQ. The V gene lost 4 bases and the J gene lost 3 bases, with 17 bases spanning the gap. CDR3 region: CASSPTGTANYEQYF. The CDR3 DNA reads TGCGCCAGCAGCCCCACCGGGACCGCCAACTACGAGCAGTACTTC.

The chain couples TRBV7-2 to TRBJ2-7; maybe TRBD2 (5 bases). Germline CDR1 reads SGHTA; CDR2 reads FQGNSA. The CDR3 runs to 15 residues. V was clipped by 7 bases and J by 0 bases, with 16 bases between them. The CDR3 region is CASTLASRSSYEQYF. The CDR3 DNA sequence: TGTGCCAGCACCCTAGCTAGCAGGAGCTCCTACGAGCAGTACTTC.

This clonotype was seen ten or more times. This chain links TRBV29-1 with TRBJ2-5; 8 positions match TRBD1. The germline CDR1 and CDR2 sequences are SQVTM and ANQGSEA. There are 13 residues in the CDR3. Trimming at V came to 6 bases and at J to 4 bases, leaving 7 bases not matched to a gene. The CDR3: CSVDRQGRETQYF. DNA of the CDR3: TGCAGCGTCGACCGACAGGGGAGAGAGACCCAGTACTTC. Combining the CDR3 with reference TRBV29-1 and TRBJ2-5 gives the whole variable domain SAVISQKPSRDICQRGTSLTIQCQVDSQVTMMFWYRQQPGQSLTLIATANQGSEATYESGFVIDKFPISRPNLTFSTLTVSNMSPEDSSIYLCSVDRQGRETQYFGPGTRLLVL.

The sample holds a few counts of this clonotype. The gene calls are TRBV27 and TRBJ1-3, with D hard to call. CDR3 length: 14 amino acids. CDR1 MNHEY and CDR2 SMNVEV come from the germline V gene (reference sequence). V lost 6 bases to trimming and J lost 0 bases, with 9 bases between them. The CDR3 protein is CASRPARSGNTIYF. The CDR3 DNA reads TGTGCCAGCAGACCGGCGCGCTCTGGAAACACCATATATTTT.

Here the CDR3 DNA reads TGTGCCAGCAGTGAGAGGCAGGGAAAGTTCTTC. The encoded protein is CASSERQGKFF. The V gene is TRBV2, the J gene TRBJ2-1; possibly TRBD1 for D (5 bases). Germline loops: CDR1 SNHLY, CDR2 FYNNEI. With 3 bases removed from V and 14 bases from J, the gap between germline ends came to 11 bases. The CDR3 contains 11 residues.

V and J are TRBV25-1 and TRBJ1-1, with 9 bases fitting TRBD1. The CDR3 runs 16 residues. CDR1 MGHDK and CDR2 SYGVNS come from the germline V gene. V was clipped by 2 bases and J by 5 bases; unmatched bases: 9. The CDR3 loop reads CASSETGTGSGTEAFF. The CDR3 nucleotides read TGTGCCAGCAGTGAAACCGGGACAGGGTCGGGGACTGAAGCTTTCTTT.

The rearrangement uses TRBV29-1 and TRBJ2-2, with 8 bases identical to TRBD2. Trimming at V came to 5 bases and at J to 3 bases, leaving 5 bases not matched to a gene. The CDR3 consists of 14 residues. Germline CDR1 reads SQVTM; CDR2 reads ANQGSEA. The CDR3 sequence is CSVSAGEDTGELFF. For the CDR3, the DNA is TGCAGCGTTTCAGCGGGGGAGGACACCGGGGAGCTGTTTTTT.

The chain links TRBV29-1 to TRBJ2-5; 11 nucleotides agree with TRBD1. The germline V gene encodes CDR1 SQVTM and CDR2 ANQGSEA. This CDR3 is 14 amino acids long. V shed 5 bases and J 5 bases; nucleotides not matched to a gene: 7. CDR3 bases: TGCAGCGTTACCGGGACAGGGGGTTTGGAGACCCAGTACTTC. Residues: CSVTGTGGLETQYF.

This clonotype was detected only a few times. The V gene is TRBV12-3 or TRBV12-4, the J gene TRBJ2-7, with 8 bases matching TRBD2. The CDR3 is 16 amino acids. The J segment lost 4 bases and the V segment lost 6 bases, leaving 14 bases of the junction unmatched. The CDR3 spells CASRSTSGDQDYEQYF. Here the CDR3 DNA reads TGTGCCAGCAGGTCAACTAGCGGAGACCAGGATTACGAGCAGTACTTC.

This chain joins TRBV20-1 and TRBJ2-3; tentative D call: TRBD1 (6 bases). Trimming stripped 5 bases from V and 4 bases from J, with 19 bases between. Per the germline V gene, CDR1 is DFQATT and CDR2 is SNEGSKA (reference sequence). The CDR3 spans 15 residues. CDR3 bases: TGCAGTGCTTCTACAGGGTTGCTAGCCTCAGATACGCAGTATTTT. Translation gives CSASTGLLASDTQYF.

In this sample, this clonotype turned up a few times. The chain links TRBV24-1 to TRBJ2-1; D may be TRBD1 or TRBD2 (5 bases each). CDR1 KGHDR and CDR2 SFDVKD come from the germline V gene. This CDR3 is 16 amino acids long. Trimming cost V 3 bases and J 6 bases, with 17 bases left between them. DNA for the CDR3: TGTGCCACCAGTGATCCCATGGGGGTGGCGATCAATGAGCAGTTCTTC. Translation gives CATSDPMGVAINEQFF.

V and J are TRBV7-3 and TRBJ1-1, with TRBD1 as a possible D gene (5 bases). The V end lost 8 bases, the J end lost 0 bases, and 13 bases lay between the germline ends. Germline CDR1 is SGHTA and CDR2 is FQGTGA. The CDR3 length is 14 residues. CDR3 loop: CASEMGPMNTEAFF. The CDR3 bases are TGTGCCAGCGAAATGGGACCCATGAACACTGAAGCTTTCTTT.

This clonotype appeared a few times. The chain is built from TRBV20-1 and TRBJ2-7, with a tentative D call TRBD2 (5 bases). Between the trimmed V and J ends, which lost 3 bases and 0 bases, there was a span of 9 bases. Per germline, CDR1 DFQATT and CDR2 SNEGSKA (reference sequence). This CDR3 spans 13 amino acids. Written as DNA, the CDR3 is TGCAGTGCTAGTGAGGGCAGCTCCTACGAGCAGTACTTC. This sequence encodes CSASEGSSYEQYF.